The 16 T cell receptor beta chains in this list originate from one sample, sequenced in a study of T cells in Graves' hyperthyroidism and ophthalmopathy. RNA transcripts were the template for amplifying TCR beta CDR3 regions. The study used the HTBI primer set for a first-round RT-PCR of the TCR CDR3. A single record per CDR3 protein comes from TCRdb applying MiXCR to the multiplex PCR reads. The table includes roughly 180,000 distinct CDR3 sequences, about 9.4% detected once. Sample: blood. These receptors all come from a young woman with Graves' hyperthyroidism that later progressed to Graves' ophthalmopathy.

This clonotype was counted a single time. Written as DNA, the CDR3 is TGTGCCACCAGTGATTTGGACAGGGCGCTAGGCTACACCTTC. It codes for CATSDLDRALGYTF. This chain joins TRBV24-1 and TRBJ1-2; 7 bases line up with TRBD1. Germline V lookup: CDR1 KGHDR, CDR2 SFDVKD. The CDR3 spans 14 residues. The J segment lost 8 bases and the V segment lost 0 bases, leaving 5 bases of the junction unmatched.

This clonotype was seen repeatedly, ten times or more. This chain joins TRBV29-1 and TRBJ2-2; 8 bases are a match to TRBD1. The V and J ends lost 7 bases and 3 bases, in that order; junction bases with no gene match: 7. The germline gives CDR1 SQVTM, CDR2 ANQGSEA. The CDR3 runs to 14 residues. The CDR3 protein is CSASGTGYTGELFF. The CDR3 nucleotides read TGCAGCGCCTCCGGGACAGGATACACCGGGGAGCTGTTTTTT.

The rearrangement links TRBV29-1 to TRBJ1-3, with no clear D. Looked up from germline, CDR1 is SQVTM and CDR2 is ANQGSEA. The CDR3 has 14 amino acids. V lost 1 base to trimming and J lost 0 bases, with 7 bases between them. This CDR3 reads CSVEGSLSGNTIYF. The CDR3 DNA reads as TGCAGCGTTGAAGGAAGCCTCTCTGGAAACACCATATATTTT.

This clonotype was picked up many times. The rearrangement links TRBV4-2 to TRBJ1-1; a weak D match, TRBD1 (5 bases). The CDR3 totals 15 residues. The V and J ends lost 0 bases and 6 bases respectively, with 14 bases between them. Germline values: CDR1 LGHNA, CDR2 YNFKEQ. Written as DNA, the CDR3 is TGTGCCAGCAGCCAAGATCGGGGGATAAACGCTGAAGCTTTCTTT. Protein product: CASSQDRGINAEAFF.

This clonotype was recorded at least ten times. This chain connects TRBV5-1 to TRBJ2-7, with 10 positions matching TRBD2. CDR1 is SGHRS and CDR2 is YFSETQ in the germline V gene. The J segment lost 6 bases and the V segment lost 0 bases, leaving 3 bases of the junction unmatched. The CDR3 sequence is 14 residues long. The CDR3 spells CASSLARTSGEQYF. The CDR3, as DNA: TGCGCCAGCAGCTTGGCGCGGACTAGCGGCGAGCAGTACTTC.

As concerns this clonotype: This sequence may be a read error, since a much larger clone differs from it by one base. The chain combines TRBV20-1 with TRBJ1-5; 10 bases agree with TRBD1. CDR3 length equals 15 residues. CDR1 and CDR2 from the germline V gene are DFQATT and SNEGSKA (reference sequence). The CDR3 loop is CSAETGGHVNRPQHF. CDR3 nucleotides: TGCAGTGCTGAGACAGGGGGCCACGTTAATCGGCCCCAGCATTTT.

There are many counts of this clonotype. V is TRBV9 and J is TRBJ1-2; D might be TRBD1 (5 bases). This CDR3 has 14 amino acids. Per germline, CDR1 SGDLS and CDR2 YYNGEE. V was shortened by 2 bases and J by 5 bases, with 13 bases between the two germline ends. CDR3 sequence reads: CASSVEQEGYGYTF. The CDR3 coding sequence is TGTGCCAGCAGCGTCGAACAGGAGGGGTATGGCTACACCTTC.

This rearrangement joins TRBV3-1 to TRBJ2-3; 9 bases align to TRBD2. This CDR3 is built from 20 residues. Germline CDR1 is LGHDT and CDR2 is YNNKEL (reference sequence). J was trimmed by 0 bases and V by 2 bases; bases with no gene match: 15. The CDR3 loop reads CASSQSRVSAGGPSTDTQYF. In DNA form, the CDR3 reads TGTGCCAGCAGCCAAAGTCGAGTCTCCGCGGGGGGGCCTAGCACAGATACGCAGTATTTT.

In this sample, this clonotype turned up many times. V usage is TRBV6-2 or TRBV6-3 and J usage is TRBJ2-7, with 12 bases that match TRBD2. Germline assignment: CDR1 MNHEY and CDR2 SVGEGT. The CDR3 loop spans 16 amino acids. Trimming removed 5 bases from V and 3 bases from J; junction bases left unmatched: 8. The CDR3 reads CASSMGMGLAGYEQYF. The CDR3 nucleotides read TGTGCCAGCAGTATGGGGATGGGACTAGCGGGCTACGAGCAGTACTTC.

The chain joins TRBV19 to TRBJ2-3; perhaps D is TRBD1 or TRBD2 (6 bases each). The length of the CDR3 is 17 residues. V lost 1 base to trimming and J lost 3 bases, with 17 bases between them. Germline CDR1 LNHDA, CDR2 SQIVND (reference sequence). CDR3 region: CASSIAYGGGHTDTQYF. The CDR3 DNA reads TGTGCCAGTAGTATAGCTTACGGGGGCGGACATACAGATACGCAGTATTTT.

About this clonotype itself: A read error is possible here, since a much larger clone lies one base away. V usage is TRBV5-1 and J usage is TRBJ2-7, with D tentatively TRBD1 (5 bases). CDR3 length equals 15 residues. Germline CDR1 and CDR2: SGHRS and YFSETQ. CDR3 DNA: TGCGCCAGCAGCTTGGAATACAGGCCCACCTACGAGCAGTGCTTC. It encodes CASSLEYRPTYEQCF.

This clonotype has a handful of counts. The chain employs TRBV9 and TRBJ1-4; D perhaps matches TRBD1 (6 bases). The germline gives CDR1 SGDLS, CDR2 YYNGEE. The CDR3 covers 14 residues. V was trimmed by 0 bases and J by 8 bases, leaving 11 bases between them. The CDR3 spells CASSVGTGREKLFF. CDR3 coding DNA: TGTGCCAGCAGCGTAGGAACAGGGCGAGAAAAACTGTTTTTT. The full variable domain, its missing parts supplied by reference TRBV9 and TRBJ1-4, is DSGVTQTPKHLITATGQRVTLRCSPRSGDLSVYWYQQSLDQGLQFLIQYYNGEERAKGNILERFSAQQFPDLHSELNLSSLELGDSALYFCASSVGTGREKLFFGSGTQLSVL.

The V gene is TRBV20-1, the J gene TRBJ2-1, with 15 bases aligning to TRBD2. CDR3 length: 16 residues. The germline V gene has CDR1 DFQATT and CDR2 SNEGSKA (reference sequence). With V trimmed by 5 bases and J by 10 bases, 12 bases remained unmatched. As DNA, the CDR3 is TGCAGTGCTCACTTATGGACTAGCGGGGGGGCTGGGGAGCAGTTCTTC. Residues: CSAHLWTSGGAGEQFF.

This clonotype was seen repeatedly, ten times or more. The chain is built from TRBV11-2 and TRBJ1-1, with D perhaps matching TRBD1 (6 bases). V lost 5 bases and J lost 8, with 15 bases in between. There are 13 residues in the CDR3. Germline CDR1 is SGHAT and CDR2 is FQNNGV. For the CDR3, the DNA is TGTGCCAGCAGCCCCCTACAGGGTAAGGAAGCTTTCTTT. Protein: CASSPLQGKEAFF.

The chain couples TRBV20-1 to TRBJ2-7; D possibly corresponds to TRBD2 (6 bases). V lost 3 bases to trimming and J lost 2 bases, with 11 bases between them. Germline V gene sequence: CDR1 DFQATT, CDR2 SNEGSKA (reference sequence). This CDR3 comprises 13 residues. In DNA, the CDR3 is TGCAGTGCTAGTGGTGGAGGGGCCTACGAGCAGTACTTC. It specifies CSASGGGAYEQYF.

The chain uses TRBV5-4 and TRBJ2-2; no clear D. CDR1 and CDR2 from the germline V gene are SGHNT and YYREEE (reference sequence). The CDR3 extends over 14 amino acids. Trimming cost V 4 bases and J 3 bases, with 10 bases left between them. In DNA form, the CDR3 reads TGTGCCAGCAGCGTCCGGGTAGACACCGGGGAGCTGTTTTTT. Translation: CASSVRVDTGELFF.